This TCR beta chain was identified during a study of breast tumors, draining lymph nodes, adjacent tissues (dated by TCRdb to the mid-2010s). Regarding the study in general: The study compared TCR beta repertoires across tumor, adjacent nontumor tissue and axillary lymph nodes from breast cancer patients. The study was designed to assess the relationships and possible T-cell exchange between tumor, surrounding tissue and draining lymph node repertoires in human breast cancer.

This clonotype was found many times. Its target antigen remains unknown. Base quality data are lacking; no much larger clone is found one base away. The axillary draining lymph nodes of breast cancer patients were the source of the lymph node samples. Instrument on record: Illumina HiSeq 2000. Multiplex PCR amplification was used to build the TCR beta chain libraries. High-throughput sequencing was used to analyze the amplified TCR beta chain products. TCRdb reworked the public reads: Q25 trimming with fastp, MiXCR clone assembly, productive beta chains retained. Each entry merges the rows of one CDR3 protein and shows their most common DNA and genes. The table for this sample lists some 200,000 distinct CDR3 sequences; roughly 31% of them were counted only once. Approximately 4.5% of the sample is in the top ten clones. Trimming leaves V shorter by 2 bases and J shorter by 1 base, with the junction holding 7 bases beyond the gene matches. The cysteine opens and the phenylalanine closes a CDR3 of 17 amino acids. Only the CDR3 part of the read is kept: 51 bases, read in frame from the first base. For CDR1 and CDR2, the germline V gene lists SGHRS and YFSETQ.

Study-level results and caveats: Tumor T-cell repertoires showed less diversity than lymph node repertoires and more diversity than nontumor tissue repertoires, and tumor T-cell repertoires showed preferential V and J gene usage. The data were considered consistent with most tumor T cells being derived from the lymph node and subsequently expanding within tumor tissue. Tumor and nontumor tissue repertoires were significantly more similar in luminal-like than in basal-like breast cancer. Rather than being directly demonstrated, the conclusion that tumor T cells originate in lymph nodes was presented as consistent with a hypothesis.

This sequence originates from a female donor with breast cancer. Some clones in this sample may be carry-over from other donors' samples. Sequenced: axillary lymph node tissue. The chain is encoded by TRBV5-1 joined to TRBJ2-3; TRBD2 lines up with 10 middle nucleotides. The CDR3 protein sequence reads: CASSFSGGPGGTDTQYF. The sequenced DNA: TGCGCCAGCAGCTTTAGCGGGGGGCCGGGTGGCACAGATACGCAGTATTTT.